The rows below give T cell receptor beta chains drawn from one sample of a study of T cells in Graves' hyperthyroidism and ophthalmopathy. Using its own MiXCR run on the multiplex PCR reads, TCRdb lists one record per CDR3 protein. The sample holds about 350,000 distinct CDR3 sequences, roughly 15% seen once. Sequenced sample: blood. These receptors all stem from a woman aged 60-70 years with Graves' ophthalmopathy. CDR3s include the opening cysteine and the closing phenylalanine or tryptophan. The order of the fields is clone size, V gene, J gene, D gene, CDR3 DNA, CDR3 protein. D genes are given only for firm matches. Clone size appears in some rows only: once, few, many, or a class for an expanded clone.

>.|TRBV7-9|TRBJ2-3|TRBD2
TGTGCCAGCAGCCTGACTAGCGGGACGGGGGGCACAGATACGCAGTATTTT
CASSLTSGTGGTDTQYF
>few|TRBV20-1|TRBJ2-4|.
TGCAGTGCATTAGGGGGGGCTAAAGCCAAAAACATTCAGTACTTC
CSALGGAKAKNIQYF
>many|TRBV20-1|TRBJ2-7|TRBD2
TGCAGTGCCCTAGATAGCGGGAGTCGACACGAGCAGTACTTC
CSALDSGSRHEQYF
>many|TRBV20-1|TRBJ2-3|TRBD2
TGCAGTGCTCCCCGCCTAGCGGGGCGCACAGATACGCAGTATTTT
CSAPRLAGRTDTQYF
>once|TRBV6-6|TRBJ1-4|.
TGTGCCAGCAGTTACTCGGTGGGGGCGCGGGAAAAACTGTTTTTT
CASSYSVGAREKLFF
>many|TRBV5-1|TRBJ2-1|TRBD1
TGCGCCAGCAGCTTGGGACAGGGGGGCGGTGAGCAGTTCTTC
CASSLGQGGGEQFF
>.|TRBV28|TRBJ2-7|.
TGTGCCAGCAGTTTCACGGTTGACGAGCAGTACTTC
CASSFTVDEQYF
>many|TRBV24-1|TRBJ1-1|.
TGTGCCACCAGTGATAACCCTGGGGGACGGACTGAAGCTTTCTTT
CATSDNPGGRTEAFF
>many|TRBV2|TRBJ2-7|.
TGTGCCAGCAGGGATCCAGACAAAACCTCCTACGAGCAGTACTTC
CASRDPDKTSYEQYF
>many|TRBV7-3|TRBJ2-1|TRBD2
TGTGCCAGCAGCTCCACTGGGACTAAACCCTACAATGAGCAGTTCTTC
CASSSTGTKPYNEQFF
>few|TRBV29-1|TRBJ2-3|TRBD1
TGCAGCGTTGCCCAGGGGGACAGGGCCACAGATACGCAGTATTTT
CSVAQGDRATDTQYF
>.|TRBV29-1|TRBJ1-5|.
TGCAGCGTCCCTGGGGGATCAGGACAGCCCCAGCATTTT
CSVPGGSGQPQHF
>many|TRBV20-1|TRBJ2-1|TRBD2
TGCAGTGCTGGACTAGCGGGAGGCCAATCCTACAATGAGCAGTTCTTC
CSAGLAGGQSYNEQFF
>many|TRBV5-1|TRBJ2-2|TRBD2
TGCGCCAGCAGCTTGGTTGCGGGAGTGAACACCGGGGAGCTGTTTTTT
CASSLVAGVNTGELFF
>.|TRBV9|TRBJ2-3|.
TGTGCCAGCAGCGTCCCGGCGCAGTATTTT
CASSVPAQYF
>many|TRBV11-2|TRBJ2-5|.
TGTGCCAGCAGCTTAGATTCAGCATTCCAAGAGACCCAGTACTTC
CASSLDSAFQETQYF
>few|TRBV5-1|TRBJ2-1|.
TGCGCCAGCAGCTTTAGAGTACTCAATGAGCAGTTCTTC
CASSFRVLNEQFF
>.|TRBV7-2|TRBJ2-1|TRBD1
TGTGCCAGCAGCGTAAGGGGGCGGTCGTCTGACAATGAGCAGTTCTTC
CASSVRGRSSDNEQFF
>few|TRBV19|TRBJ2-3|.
TGTGCCAGTAGTATGGGGCCCGGGAAGAGCACAGATACGCAGTATTTT
CASSMGPGKSTDTQYF
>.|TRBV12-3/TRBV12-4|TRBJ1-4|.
TGTGCCAGCAGTTTTAGGGCGAGTGAAAAACTGTTTTTT
CASSFRASEKLFF
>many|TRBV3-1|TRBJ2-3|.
TGTGCCAGCAGCCTCCGGACAGCCACAGATACGCAGTATTTT
CASSLRTATDTQYF
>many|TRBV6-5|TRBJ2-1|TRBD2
TGTGCCAGCAGTTACGGGGGGGGGGATGAGCAGTTCTTC
CASSYGGGDEQFF
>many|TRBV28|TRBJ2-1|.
TGTGCCAGCAGTCCGGCGGACTCACCCAACTACAATGAGCAGTTCTTC
CASSPADSPNYNEQFF
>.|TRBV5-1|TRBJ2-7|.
TGCGCCAGCAGCTTGGCCGGGACGGACGAGCAGTACTTC
CASSLAGTDEQYF
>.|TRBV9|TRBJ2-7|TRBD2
TGTGCCAGCAGCCCGACTAGCGGGAGGTACGAGCAGTACTTC
CASSPTSGRYEQYF
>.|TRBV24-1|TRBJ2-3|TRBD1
TGTGCCACCAGTGATCACGGGACAGGGGGGAGCACAGGTACGCAGTATTTT
CATSDHGTGGSTGTQYF
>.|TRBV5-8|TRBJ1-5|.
TGTGCCAGCAGCTCGAACAGGGATGGCAATCAGCCCCAGCATTTT
CASSSNRDGNQPQHF
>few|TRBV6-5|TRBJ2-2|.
TGTGCCAGCAGTTACTCAGGCGGGCCTAACACCGGGGAGCTGTTTTTT
CASSYSGGPNTGELFF
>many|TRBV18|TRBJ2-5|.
TGTGCCAGCTCTCGACAGACTTCGGGGGAGACCCAGTACTTC
CASSRQTSGETQYF
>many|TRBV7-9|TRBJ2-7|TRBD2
TGTGCCAGCAGCACGACTAGCACCCTCGGCGAGCAGTACTTC
CASSTTSTLGEQYF
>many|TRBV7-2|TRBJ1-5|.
TGTGCCAGCAGCCCAGAAGGGATTCAGCCCCAGCATTTT
CASSPEGIQPQHF
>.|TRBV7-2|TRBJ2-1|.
TGTGCTGACCGCCCCCTGGCGGACTTTCTTTGTAATGAGCAGTTCTTC
CADRPLADFLCNEQFF
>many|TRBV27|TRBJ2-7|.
TGTGCCAGCAGTTTGGGACTGTTCTACGAGCAGTACTTC
CASSLGLFYEQYF
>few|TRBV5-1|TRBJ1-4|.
TGCGCCAGCAGCTTGGCGATTCAGGGGAGTACTGAAAAACTGTTTTTT
CASSLAIQGSTEKLFF
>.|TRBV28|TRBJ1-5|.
TGTGCCAGCACCGAAGGGGACTTAAGCAATCAGCCCCAGCATTTT
CASTEGDLSNQPQHF
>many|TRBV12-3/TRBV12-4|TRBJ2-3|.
TGTGCCAGCAGTTTAATGGGATCTACAGATACGCAGTATTTT
CASSLMGSTDTQYF
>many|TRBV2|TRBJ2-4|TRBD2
TGTGCCAGCAGTGAGGAACTAGCGGGAGGGTCGGCCAAAAACATTCAGTACTTC
CASSEELAGGSAKNIQYF
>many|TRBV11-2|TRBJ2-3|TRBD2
TGTGCCAGCAGTACCCCGCTAGCGGGGGGGGATACGCAGTATTTT
CASSTPLAGGDTQYF
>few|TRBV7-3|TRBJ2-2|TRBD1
TGTGCCAGCAGCTCTATGGGACAGGGGGCAAACACCGGGGGGCTGTTTTTT
CASSSMGQGANTGGLFF
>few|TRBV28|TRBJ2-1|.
TGTGCCAGCAGTTTCCGCGCCACGTTCTTC
CASSFRATFF